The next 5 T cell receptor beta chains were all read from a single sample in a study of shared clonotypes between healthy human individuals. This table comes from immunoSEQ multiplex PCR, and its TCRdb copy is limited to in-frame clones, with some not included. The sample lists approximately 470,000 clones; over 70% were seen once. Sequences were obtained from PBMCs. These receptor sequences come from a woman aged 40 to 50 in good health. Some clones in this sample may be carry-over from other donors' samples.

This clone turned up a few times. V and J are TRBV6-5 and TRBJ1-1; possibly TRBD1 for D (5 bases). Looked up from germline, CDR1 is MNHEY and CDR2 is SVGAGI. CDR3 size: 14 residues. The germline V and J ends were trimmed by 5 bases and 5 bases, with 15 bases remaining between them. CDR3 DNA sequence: TGTGCCAGCAGTCCCTTAGTAAGGGGAACTGAAGCTTTCTTT. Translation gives CASSPLVRGTEAFF.

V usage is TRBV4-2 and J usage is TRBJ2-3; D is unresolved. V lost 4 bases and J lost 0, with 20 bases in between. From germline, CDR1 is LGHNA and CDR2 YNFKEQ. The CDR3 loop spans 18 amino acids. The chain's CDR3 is CASSRTYPDEPSTDTQYF. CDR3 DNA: TGTGCCAGCAGCCGCACCTACCCCGACGAGCCTAGCACAGATACGCAGTATTTT.

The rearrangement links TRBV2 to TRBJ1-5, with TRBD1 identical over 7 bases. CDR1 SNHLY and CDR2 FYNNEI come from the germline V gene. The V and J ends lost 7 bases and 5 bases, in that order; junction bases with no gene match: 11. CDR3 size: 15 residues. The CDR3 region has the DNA TGTGCCAGCAAACAGGGGAGTCTCCCCGATCAGCCCCAGCATTTT. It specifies CASKQGSLPDQPQHF.

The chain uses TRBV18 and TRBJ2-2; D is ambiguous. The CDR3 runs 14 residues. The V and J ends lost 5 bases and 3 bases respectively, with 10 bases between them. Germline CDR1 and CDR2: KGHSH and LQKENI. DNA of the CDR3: TGTGCCAGCTCAGAGACCCCGGACACCGGGGAGCTGTTTTTT. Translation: CASSETPDTGELFF.

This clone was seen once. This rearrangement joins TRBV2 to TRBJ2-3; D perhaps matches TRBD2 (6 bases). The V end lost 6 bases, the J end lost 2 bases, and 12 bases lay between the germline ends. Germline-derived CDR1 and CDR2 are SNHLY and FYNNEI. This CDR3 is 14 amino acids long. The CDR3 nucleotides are TGTGCCAGCAGGGGAGGCGTCACCACAGATACGCAGTATTTT. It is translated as CASRGGVTTDTQYF.